The text below deals with one T cell receptor beta chain. The sample comes from a study of blood T cell repertoires in COVID-19. Study context: Acute-phase and convalescent COVID-19 samples originated in the United States, Italy and Spain. PBMCs, B-cell-depleted T cells, or T cells were the source of the cDNA or gDNA that made up the material.

Germline loops: CDR1 SGHRS, CDR2 YFSETQ. CDR3 length: 15 residues. J was trimmed by 0 bases and V by 2 bases; bases with no gene match: 1. Method: immunoSEQ multiplex PCR; TCRdb's copy keeps in-frame clones and lacks some. The table records about 300,000 clones, over 85% of them present only once. It was during active infection that Seattle patients were enrolled and then longitudinally followed. Sequenced input: peripheral blood. This TCR came from a woman aged 25 to 39 with COVID-19, enrolled during active disease. The gene calls are TRBV5-1 and TRBJ2-2; TRBD1 matches 7 bases. The CDR3 protein is CASSFQGANTGELFF. As DNA, the CDR3 is TGCGCCAGCAGCTTTCAGGGGGCGAACACCGGGGAGCTGTTTTTT.